These 18 T cell receptor beta chains were sequenced from one sample in a study of blood T cell repertoires in COVID-19. Profiled with immunoSEQ multiplex PCR; TCRdb holds only in-frame clones, not every one. The sample has nearly 300,000 clones, approximately 89% seen once. Sequencing was carried out using PBMCs or T cells enriched from blood (not recorded which). The receptor set was obtained from a woman in her fifties or sixties who had been exposed to COVID-19.

The rearrangement uses TRBV5-1 and TRBJ1-5, with a weak D call TRBD1 (6 bases). Germline CDR1 and CDR2: SGHRS and YFSETQ. The CDR3 loop spans 16 amino acids. With 2 bases removed from V and 4 bases from J, the gap between germline ends came to 16 bases. Here the CDR3 reads CASSLADSPDNQPQHF. CDR3 nucleotides: TGCGCCAGCAGCTTAGCGGACAGCCCAGATAATCAGCCCCAGCATTTT.

The gene calls are TRBV15 and TRBJ2-5; possibly TRBD1 for D (6 bases). The CDR3 covers 15 residues. The germline gives CDR1 LNHNV, CDR2 YYDKDF (reference sequence). V lost 0 bases and J lost 4, with 12 bases in between. The CDR3 nucleotides are TGTGCCACCAGCAGAGAATCGGACAGCCGAGAGACCCAGTACTTC. Translation gives CATSRESDSRETQYF.

This chain links TRBV14 with TRBJ2-7; TRBD1 matches at 7 bases. The germline V gene has CDR1 SGHDN and CDR2 FVKESK. V lost 0 bases to trimming and J lost 8 bases; unmatched junction nucleotides: 1. The CDR3 runs 12 residues. The CDR3 spells CASSQETGKQYF. DNA of the CDR3: TGTGCCAGCAGCCAAGAGACAGGGAAGCAGTACTTC.

V gene TRBV7-6 combines with J gene TRBJ2-2, with a possible D match to TRBD2 (5 bases). The germline V and J ends were trimmed by 4 bases and 4 bases, with 7 bases remaining between them. CDR3 length: 13 residues. Germline assignment: CDR1 SGHVS and CDR2 FNYEAQ. The chain's CDR3 is CASSSRVTGELFF. The CDR3 DNA sequence: TGTGCCAGCAGCTCGAGGGTCACCGGGGAGCTGTTTTTT.

This clone was seen a single time. The V call is TRBV5-5, the J call TRBJ2-1; possible D gene TRBD1, 6 bases. The CDR3 sequence is 16 residues long. Germline values: CDR1 SGHKS, CDR2 YYEKEE (reference sequence). V gave up 0 bases and J gave up 7 bases, with 17 bases separating them. The CDR3 coding sequence is TGTGCCAGCAGCTTGGATGTCGGGCACAGGGCGAATGAGCAGTTCTTC. It specifies CASSLDVGHRANEQFF.

CDR3 nucleotide sequence: TGTGCCAGCAGCCAAGGTTCCAGGGCTTCAGGAAACACCATATATTTT. It specifies CASSQGSRASGNTIYF. This chain connects TRBV3-1 (or the pseudogene TRBV3-2) to TRBJ1-3; possibly TRBD1 for D (5 bases). The length of the CDR3 is 16 residues. Trimming removed 1 base at V and 4 bases at J, with 14 bases between. The germline CDR1 and CDR2 sequences are LGHDT and YNNKEL (reference sequence).

The DNA for the CDR3 is TGTGCCAGCAGCTTTCAGCAGGGGAAGGTCGTCACTGAAGCTTTCTTT. It encodes CASSFQQGKVVTEAFF. The V and J genes are TRBV7-2 and TRBJ1-1; TRBD1 might be the D (6 bases). Germline V gives CDR1 SGHTA, CDR2 FQGNSA. V was cut by 3 bases and J by 4 bases, with 18 bases left in between. CDR3 length: 16 residues.

The chain has TRBV9 and TRBJ1-5; possible D gene TRBD1, 6 bases. CDR3 length: 15 residues. V lost 3 bases and J 5 bases, leaving 15 bases between the germline ends. Germline CDR1 SGDLS, CDR2 YYNGEE. CDR3 bases: TGTGCCAGCAGCGCAACTGGGCAGGGGTATCAGCCCCAGCATTTT. Translating gives CASSATGQGYQPQHF. Using reference TRBV9 and TRBJ1-5 for the parts outside the CDR3, the full variable domain is DSGVTQTPKHLITATGQRVTLRCSPRSGDLSVYWYQQSLDQGLQFLIQYYNGEERAKGNILERFSAQQFPDLHSELNLSSLELGDSALYFCASSATGQGYQPQHFGDGTRLSIL.

The CDR3 DNA reads as TGTGCCAGCAGGTGGGGCCAGGGCCGGTTGACCGGGGAGCTGTTTTTT. It encodes CASRWGQGRLTGELFF. The V and J genes are TRBV28 and TRBJ2-2; TRBD1 is a possible D gene (5 bases). CDR1 is MDHEN, CDR2 SYDVKM, per germline. This CDR3 contains 16 residues. Trimming removed 6 bases from V and 5 bases from J, with 19 bases in between.

The rearrangement joins TRBV19 to TRBJ1-2; D uncertain. Germline values: CDR1 LNHDA, CDR2 SQIVND (reference sequence). This CDR3 is built from 15 residues. V lost 4 bases to trimming and J lost 2 bases, with 14 bases between them. This chain's CDR3 is CASSKPGITNYGYTF. The CDR3 nucleotides read TGTGCCAGTAGTAAACCCGGGATAACCAACTATGGCTACACCTTC.

The chain links TRBV5-1 to TRBJ2-2; tentative D call: TRBD1 (6 bases). Trimming shortened V by 4 bases and J by 4 bases, and 17 bases separated the two germline ends. The CDR3 consists of 16 residues. Germline V lookup: CDR1 SGHRS, CDR2 YFSETQ. CDR3 loop: CASSQNRVESTGELFF. The CDR3 DNA follows: TGCGCCAGCAGCCAAAACAGGGTAGAGAGCACCGGGGAGCTGTTTTTT.

Only a few counts were recorded for this clone. The gene calls are TRBV29-1 and TRBJ2-1; 11 positions match TRBD2. Losses at the gene ends were 4 bases for V and 5 bases for J; bases not matched to a gene: 4. This CDR3 contains 14 residues. The germline V gene has CDR1 SQVTM and CDR2 ANQGSEA. CDR3 protein: CSVGGLAANNEQFF. CDR3 in DNA: TGCAGCGTTGGGGGACTAGCGGCTAACAATGAGCAGTTCTTC.

The chain couples TRBV6-1 to TRBJ1-6; D might be TRBD1 (6 bases). The CDR3 spans 15 residues. Germline V gene sequence: CDR1 MNHNS, CDR2 SASEGT. Trimming stripped 2 bases from V and 7 bases from J, with 12 bases between. The CDR3, as DNA: TGTGCCAGCAGTGAAATTCAGGGGATAAATTCACCCCTCCACTTT. Residues: CASSEIQGINSPLHF.

The chain uses TRBV30 and TRBJ1-3; perhaps TRBD1 as D (5 bases). Germline assignment: CDR1 GTSNPN and CDR2 SVGIG (reference sequence). The germline V and J ends were trimmed by 0 bases and 5 bases, with 8 bases remaining between them. The CDR3 extends over 13 amino acids. CDR3 bases: TGTGCCTGGAGTGTCCGGGGGAGAAACACCATATATTTT. It encodes CAWSVRGRNTIYF. Using reference TRBV30 and TRBJ1-3 for the parts outside the CDR3, the full variable domain is SQTIHQWPATLVQPVGSPLSLECTVEGTSNPNLYWYRQAAGRGLQLLFYSVGIGQISSEVPQNLSASRPQDRQFILSSKKLLLSDSGFYLCAWSVRGRNTIYFGEGSWLTVV.

The chain uses TRBV11-3 and TRBJ2-1, with 11 positions matching TRBD1. Germline assignment: CDR1 SGHNT and CDR2 YENEEA. The J segment lost 0 bases and the V segment lost 5 bases, leaving 9 bases of the junction unmatched. This CDR3 contains 18 residues. CDR3 protein: CASSKRTGGINSYNEQFF. The CDR3 coding sequence is TGTGCCAGCAGCAAGAGGACAGGGGGCATAAACTCCTACAATGAGCAGTTCTTC.

The V and J genes are TRBV28 and TRBJ1-1; D unclear. The CDR3 contains 14 residues. The ends were cut back, 6 bases at V and 5 bases at J, with 16 bases in the middle. Germline-derived CDR1 and CDR2 are MDHEN and SYDVKM. Written as DNA, the CDR3 is TGTGCCAGCAGATCCCGGGGAGTGAGGACTGAAGCTTTCTTT. As protein: CASRSRGVRTEAFF.

Regarding this clone: Other DNA variants within this sample encode the same CDR3. This chain connects TRBV12-3 or TRBV12-4 to TRBJ1-1; maybe TRBD1 (5 bases). This CDR3 is 12 amino acids long. V gave up 2 bases and J gave up 5 bases, with 6 bases separating them. The CDR3 protein is CASSLKGTEAFF. CDR3 sequence (DNA): TGTGCCAGCAGTTTAAAGGGGACTGAAGCTTTCTTT.

The gene calls are TRBV5-1 and TRBJ1-4, with 9 bases identical to TRBD1. This CDR3 comprises 15 residues. Trimming took 1 base from V and 8 from J; bases not matched to a gene: 6. CDR1 is SGHRS, CDR2 YFSETQ, per germline. The CDR3 DNA is TGCGCCAGCAGCTTGCCGGGACAGGGAAGCGAAAAACTGTTTTTT. This codes for CASSLPGQGSEKLFF.